The 4 T cell receptor beta chains reported below all come from one sample, sequenced in a study of control samples from healthy donors and cancer patients. TCRdb's copy holds only in-frame clones and misses some; the assay was immunoSEQ multiplex PCR. The data show about 48,000 clones, approximately 93% seen once. Sequenced input: PBMCs. The receptors originated from a woman aged 50 to 60 with head and neck cancer.

In DNA form, the CDR3 reads TGTGCCAGCAGCTTGACAGGGGATAGCCCTAGCAATCAGCCCCAGCATTTT. It encodes CASSLTGDSPSNQPQHF. The chain recombines TRBV7-2 with TRBJ1-5; 8 nucleotides match TRBD1. Germline CDR1 and CDR2: SGHTA and FQGNSA. J gave up 0 bases and V 3 bases, and 7 bases lay outside the gene matches. This CDR3 contains 17 residues.

This chain uses TRBV5-5 with TRBJ1-2; D is uncertain. Germline lookup yields CDR1 SGHKS and CDR2 YYEKEE (reference sequence). This CDR3 has 14 amino acids. V lost 7 bases, J lost 0 bases, and 13 bases lay in between. The CDR3 coding sequence is TGTGCCAGCGCCTCCCAGGCAGCTAACTATGGCTACACCTTC. Protein sequence: CASASQAANYGYTF.

The chain recombines TRBV3-1 (or the pseudogene TRBV3-2) with TRBJ2-7; D gene ambiguous. Trimming stripped 0 bases from V and 6 bases from J, with 9 bases between. The CDR3 is 13 residues long. CDR1 LGHDT and CDR2 YNNKEL come from the germline V gene (reference sequence). The CDR3 coding sequence is TGTGCCAGCAGCCAAGAGGGGTCACCCGAGCAGTACTTC. This gives the protein CASSQEGSPEQYF.

The V call is TRBV18, the J call TRBJ1-1; D ambiguous. Per germline, CDR1 KGHSH and CDR2 LQKENI. Trimming removed 7 bases from V and 1 base from J, with 10 bases in between. The CDR3 consists of 13 residues. This CDR3 reads CASLWTENTEAFF. The CDR3 nucleotides are TGTGCCAGCTTATGGACGGAGAACACTGAAGCTTTCTTT.